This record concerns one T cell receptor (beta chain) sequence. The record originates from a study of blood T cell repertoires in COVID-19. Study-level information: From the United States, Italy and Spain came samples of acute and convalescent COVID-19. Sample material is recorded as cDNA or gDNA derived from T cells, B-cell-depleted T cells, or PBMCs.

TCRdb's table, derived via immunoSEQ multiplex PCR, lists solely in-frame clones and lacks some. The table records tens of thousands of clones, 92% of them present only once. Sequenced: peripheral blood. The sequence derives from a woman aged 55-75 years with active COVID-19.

The CDR3 loop is CASRSAGKNYGYTF. In nucleotides, the CDR3 is TGTGCCAGTAGAAGCGCGGGGAAAAACTATGGCTACACCTTC. This chain joins TRBV19 and TRBJ1-2; no definite D call. Trimming shortened V by 6 bases and J by 2 bases, and 13 bases separated the two germline ends. The germline V gene encodes CDR1 LNHDA and CDR2 SQIVND (reference sequence). The CDR3 has 14 amino acids.